This T cell receptor (beta chain) was recorded in a study of identical twins. General observations from the study: Excess sharing by twins proved weaker in beta out-of-frame sequences. Where out-of-frame alpha sequences were twin-shared, they showed excess low generation probability.

In TCRdb, the 5' RACE reads were re-called with MiXCR into one record per CDR3 protein. The top ten hold around 3% of the sample, which has hundreds of thousands of distinct CDR3 sequences, less than 25% seen once. Worth noting for this clonotype: Its antigen is unknown.

Per the germline V gene, CDR1 is SGHRS and CDR2 is YFSETQ. Trimming cost V 7 bases and J 5 bases, with 18 bases left between them. The CDR3 consists of 14 residues. Only healthy Caucasians were enrolled as donors. Another study also made use of these data, one on T cells expressing NK-cell markers. As reported in that work: Seven HCMV-seropositive donors and one seronegative donor made up the eight sequenced donors.

The sequenced material came from CD4+ T cells sorted from blood. The chain employs TRBV5-1 and TRBJ2-5; D is perhaps TRBD1 or TRBD2 (5 bases each). This sequence was found in a woman younger than 30 in good health. The CDR3 coding sequence is TGCGCCAGCGGCGGGCGACGGGACGGCGAGACCCAGTACTTC. Residues: CASGGRRDGETQYF.